A selection of T cell receptor beta chains follows, all from one sample in a study of shared clonotypes between healthy human individuals. Sequencing was performed with immunoSEQ multiplex PCR; in TCRdb, only in-frame clones are kept and a portion is missing. The data hold about 550,000 clones, with around 95% observed a single time. Sequences were obtained from naive CD8+ T cells sorted from blood. The receptors originated from a woman in her 30s in good health. CDR3s leave out the opening cysteine and the closing phenylalanine or tryptophan. The size field is filled for only some rows; it gives once, few, many or a size class.

ASKVVRTQETQY	TRBV7-8	TRBJ2-5	-
ASSTGTGFSSYEQY	TRBV5-1	TRBJ2-7	-
ASSLTHVTKEDTGELF	TRBV4-1	TRBJ2-2	-
ASSAEHRGYEQY	TRBV2	TRBJ2-7	-
ASSLSGSYYEQY	TRBV27	TRBJ2-7	-
SVEDPGGGTEAF	TRBV29-1	TRBJ1-1	-
ASTGYGNQPQH	TRBV6-6	TRBJ1-5	-
ASSLEGLHLSYT	TRBV28	TRBJ1-2	-
ASSSGQSFGYT	TRBV28	TRBJ1-2	-
ASNNAGGGGYT	TRBV10-2	TRBJ1-2	-
ASSPILDPSYEQY	TRBV11-2	TRBJ2-7	-
ASSFRVITGELF	TRBV28	TRBJ2-2	-
ASSLSRGQSQSEQF	TRBV27	TRBJ2-1	-
ASSFQGSSYEQY	TRBV28	-	-
ASSLADREETQY	TRBV7-6	TRBJ2-5	-
ASRESVDLYNEQF	TRBV13	TRBJ2-1	-
ASSLKGRAYGYT	TRBV28	TRBJ1-2	-
ASTTSGSTEQF	TRBV5-1	TRBJ2-1	-
AISETGSNQPQH	TRBV10-3	TRBJ1-5	-
ASSWGLSYNEQF	TRBV14	TRBJ2-1	-
ASRFDRRGQPQH	TRBV12-2	TRBJ1-5	-
ASSLLRNTDTQY	TRBV7-9	TRBJ2-3	-
ASRPTGKETQY	TRBV7-9	TRBJ2-5	once
ASSSGQIGNTIY	TRBV13	TRBJ1-3	once
ASSISLNTEAF	TRBV19	TRBJ1-1	-
ASSPEVGYEQY	TRBV18	TRBJ2-7	-
ASSLMDTTY	TRBV5-4	TRBJ2-7	-
ASSFRIAGEQY	TRBV28	TRBJ2-7	-
ASSYSFQDRGEQY	TRBV6-5	TRBJ2-7	-
ASRNTGELF	TRBV27	TRBJ2-2	once
ASSHVGAVTDTQY	TRBV27	TRBJ2-3	-
ASSQGLGNEQF	TRBV4-2	TRBJ2-1	-
ASSLGLAGGPGEQF	TRBV5-6	TRBJ2-1	-
ASRIGSHEQY	TRBV7-9	TRBJ2-7	few
ASSFVGPNTDTQY	TRBV7-9	TRBJ2-3	-
ATSHGGSYEQY	TRBV27	TRBJ2-7	-
ATSRDRRALQAMNTEAF	TRBV15	TRBJ1-1	-
ASSPRDRWEQY	TRBV11-2	TRBJ2-7	-
ASSTDRSDTQY	TRBV7-9	TRBJ2-3	few
ASSLELAGVLSYEQY	TRBV28	TRBJ2-7	-
ASTGTISYEQY	TRBV2	TRBJ2-7	-
ASSPLAGSGYNEQF	TRBV19	TRBJ2-1	-
ASSLAQGRNSPLH	TRBV5-6	TRBJ1-6	-
ASSLVGGTYEQY	TRBV7-9	TRBJ2-7	-
ASSRTSATDTQY	TRBV28	TRBJ2-3	-
ASEPSGTSGRGHPYNEQF	TRBV27	TRBJ2-1	-
ASSQRRTGETFHTEAF	TRBV7-9	TRBJ1-1	-
ASSPPSGIVYNEQF	TRBV4-2	TRBJ2-1	once
ASALFGGPTGELF	TRBV11-2	TRBJ2-2	-
SVGGSGYEQY	TRBV29-1	TRBJ2-7	-
ASSLLFGGVGLARSTDTQY	TRBV28	TRBJ2-3	-
ASSPGGVEQF	TRBV4-1	TRBJ2-1	-
ASRDPWGMNTEAF	TRBV5-4	TRBJ1-1	-
ASSLLAGGPNEQF	TRBV7-9	TRBJ2-1	-